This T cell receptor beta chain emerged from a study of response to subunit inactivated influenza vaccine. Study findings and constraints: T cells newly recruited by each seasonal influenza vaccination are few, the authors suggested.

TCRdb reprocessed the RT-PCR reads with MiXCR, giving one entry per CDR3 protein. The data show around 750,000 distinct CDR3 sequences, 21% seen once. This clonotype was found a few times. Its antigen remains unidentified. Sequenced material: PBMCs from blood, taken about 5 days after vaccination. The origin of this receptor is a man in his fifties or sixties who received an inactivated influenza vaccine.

The CDR3 DNA reads TGTGCCAGCAGCCCACGCCAGGGGGCTGTGTACGAGCAGTACTTC. It specifies CASSPRQGAVYEQYF. V is TRBV7-2 and J is TRBJ2-7; 8 nucleotides agree with TRBD1. The CDR3 totals 15 residues. Looked up from germline, CDR1 is SGHTA and CDR2 is FQGNSA. Germline trimming cut 5 bases from V and 4 bases from J; bases unmatched to any gene: 10. The full variable domain, with the rest looked up from reference TRBV7-2 and TRBJ2-7, is GAGVSQSPSNKVTEKGKDVELRCDPISGHTALYWYRQSLGQGLEFLIYFQGNSAPDKSGLPSDRFSAERTGGSVSTLTIQRTQQEDSAVYLCASSPRQGAVYEQYFGPGTRLTVT.